The subject of this entry is one TCR beta chain. This entry comes from a study of T-cell reconstitution after alpha-beta-depleted transplantation in children. Unique molecular identifiers were incorporated during preparation of the TCRbeta library. MiXCR, run by TCRdb on the PCR reads, gives a single entry per CDR3 protein. The sample holds some 500,000 distinct CDR3 sequences; approximately 30% are singletons and the top ten take about 2.3%. Looked up from germline, CDR1 is DFQATT and CDR2 is SNEGSKA (reference sequence). The CDR3 covers 12 residues. Trimming removed 4 bases at V and 3 bases at J, with 8 bases between.

J is TRBJ2-3 and V is TRBV20-1; D is unresolved. The sequences come from PBMCs from the stem cell graft donor, collected from the stem cell graft. This TCR was recovered from a human donor who donated a stem cell graft to a child with aplastic anemia. For the CDR3, the DNA is TGCAGTGCTAAATTTTATACAGATACGCAGTATTTT. This sequence encodes CSAKFYTDTQYF.